What follows are 9 T cell receptor beta chains derived from one specimen sequenced in a study of T cell clonality in common variable immunodeficiency. Clones were read by immunoSEQ multiplex PCR, and TCRdb kept only the in-frame ones, dropping some. The sample is made up of about 26,000 clones, none counted only once. Study observations and caveats: In common variable immunodeficiency, TCR beta chains reportedly carried fewer deletions and N-nucleotide insertions.

Their specific antigens are unknown. The specimen was peripheral blood mononuclear cells. The receptor set was obtained from a human donor with common variable immunodeficiency.

This clone was counted only a few times. The read terminates 3 residues before the CDR3 end, so the remaining end is supplied by the germline J gene. V usage is TRBV11-2 and J usage is TRBJ2-5; 12 nucleotides match TRBD2. This CDR3 region has 15 residues. Per the germline V gene, CDR1 is SGHAT and CDR2 is FQNNGV. J lost 5 bases, V lost 5 bases, and 6 bases had no gene match. Here the CDR3 reads CASSPGTSGQETQYF. The CDR3 DNA, read in part, is TGTGCCAGCAGCCCCGGGACTAGCGGGCAGGAGACC.

This clone was seen many times. The read terminates 3 residues ahead of where the CDR3 ends, so the germline J gene completes it. The chain uses TRBV5-6 and TRBJ2-7; D not resolved. Trimming stripped 4 bases from V and 2 bases from J, with 4 bases between. This CDR3 contains 11 residues. Germline V gives CDR1 SGHDT, CDR2 YYEEEE. The sequenced CDR3 bases are TGTGCCAGCAGCAGGGCCTACGAG. Encoded protein: CASSRAYE. The CDR3 as a whole reads CASSRAYEQYF. Full variable domain (outside the CDR3, taken from reference TRBV5-6 and TRBJ2-7): DAGVTQSPTHLIKTRGQQVTLRCSPKSGHDTVSWYQQALGQGPQFIFQYYEEEERQRGNFPDRFSGHQFPNYSSELNVNALLLGDSALYLCASSRAYEQYFGPGTRLTVT.

This clone has more than one count but fewer than ten. The CDR3 goes on 3 residues after the read ends, and that part is filled in from the germline J gene. The rearrangement uses TRBV7-8 and TRBJ2-3; 7 nucleotides agree with TRBD2. The V segment lost 5 bases and the J segment 0 bases; nucleotides outside the gene matches: 8. Germline-derived CDR1 and CDR2 are SGHVS and FQNEAQ. The CDR3 length is 16 residues. CDR3 sequence reads: CASSIKRDSSTDTQYF. The DNA read from the CDR3 is TGTGCCAGCAGCATTAAGCGGGATTCTAGCACAGATACG.

As regards this clone: Sequencing ends 3 residues short of the CDR3 end; the germline J gene provides the rest. The chain has TRBV2 and TRBJ1-4, with a weak D call TRBD1 (5 bases). The CDR3 sequence is 15 residues long. From germline, CDR1 is SNHLY and CDR2 FYNNEI. Trimming removed 4 bases from V and 5 bases from J, with 14 bases in between. The CDR3 here is CASSGRTSTNEKLFF. The CDR3 bases that were read are TGTGCCAGCAGTGGTAGGACAAGCACGAATGAAAAA.

This clone was counted at least ten times. The CDR3 is cut off 3 residues early in the read; its end comes from the germline J gene. This chain joins TRBV18 and TRBJ1-3; D might be TRBD1 (6 bases). Germline CDR1 is KGHSH and CDR2 is LQKENI. There are 13 residues in the CDR3. Trimming left V 2 bases short and J 8 bases short, with 10 bases between. The CDR3 is CASSPGTRDTIYF. Incomplete CDR3 DNA: TGTGCCAGCTCACCAGGGACACGAGACACC. Supplemented by reference TRBV18 and TRBJ1-3, the full variable domain reads NAGVMQNPRHLVRRRGQEARLRCSPMKGHSHVYWYRQLPEEGLKFMVYLQKENIIDESGMPKERFSAEFPKEGPSILRIQQVVRGDSAAYFCASSPGTRDTIYFGEGSWLTVV.

About this clone: The read ends 3 residues before the CDR3 terminus; that terminus is restored from the germline J gene. This chain links TRBV30 with TRBJ2-7; D unresolved. Germline V gene lookup returns CDR1 GTSNPN and CDR2 SVGIG (reference sequence). The CDR3 loop spans 12 amino acids. V lost 1 base to trimming and J lost 3 bases, with 7 bases between them. CDR3: CAWSAQRYEQYF. The part of the CDR3 DNA that was read is TGTGCCTGGAGTGCCCAGCGCTACGAG.

Ten or more counts support this clone. The read ends 3 residues shy of where the CDR3 ends; the end is completed using the germline J gene. This chain connects TRBV2 to TRBJ2-1; tentative D call: TRBD1 (6 bases). Trimming took off 6 bases at V and 8 bases at J, with 17 bases between the two ends. Germline loops: CDR1 SNHLY, CDR2 FYNNEI. The CDR3 extends over 14 amino acids. The CDR3 DNA, read in part, is TGTGCCAGCAGACAGGGATTAGTTACTCATGAG. It yields the protein CASRQGLVTHE. The whole CDR3 protein is CASRQGLVTHEQFF.

The CDR3 loop is CSAIGPGQQSYEQYF. CDR3 DNA, as far as it was read: TGCAGTGCTATAGGCCCGGGACAACAGTCCTACGAG. V and J are TRBV20-1 and TRBJ2-7; D perhaps matches TRBD1 (6 bases). The CDR3 end lies 3 residues beyond the end of the read and is filled in from the germline J gene. The CDR3 consists of 15 residues. The germline gives CDR1 DFQATT, CDR2 SNEGSKA (reference sequence). V lost 4 bases and J lost 1, with 17 bases in between.

This clone was found many times. From the germline J gene comes the end of the CDR3, since the read stops 3 residues before it. The chain carries TRBV30 and TRBJ1-5, with D maybe TRBD1 (6 bases). V was shortened by 3 bases and J by 5 bases, with 11 bases between the two germline ends. The CDR3 runs 13 residues. The germline V gene encodes CDR1 GTSNPN and CDR2 SVGIG (reference sequence). The sequenced part of the CDR3 DNA is TGTGCCTGGAGCATGGGGGCACATCAGCCC. Residues: CAWSMGAHQP. The CDR3 in full is CAWSMGAHQPQHF.